This TCR beta chain was sequenced for a study of T-cell reconstitution after alpha-beta-depleted transplantation in children. The study's findings and limits: Surviving recipient T cells and thymic progenitors accounted for the high day-60 TCRbeta diversity observed in some patients. At around two months after transplant, the alpha-beta T cells were reportedly derived from several hundred expanded clones that came from non-depleted graft cells.

This sample's TCRbeta library carried unique molecular identifier barcodes. TCRdb ran MiXCR on the PCR reads and lists one entry per CDR3 protein. The sample lists 900,000 or so distinct CDR3 sequences; roughly 15% were seen once. Turning to this clonotype: What it recognizes is unknown.

This sequence was found in a male patient between 10 and 17 years old who had a stem cell transplant for acute lymphoblastic leukemia, so the T cells may come from the graft donor. Sequenced material: PBMCs, mostly from graft donor cells, taken 360 days after TCRalphabeta/CD19-depleted stem cell transplant.

The CDR3 spells CASSTEDETTQETQYF. The CDR3 DNA reads as TGCGCCAGCAGCACCGAGGACGAAACGACCCAAGAGACCCAGTACTTC. This sequence joins TRBV5-1 and TRBJ2-5; D not certain. This CDR3 has 16 residues. Germline V gene data show CDR1 as SGHRS and CDR2 as YFSETQ. Trimming removed 4 bases at V and 1 base at J, with 17 bases between.